The clone carrying this T cell receptor (beta chain) was picked up a small number of times. TCRdb keeps only in-frame clones here, not all; method: immunoSEQ multiplex PCR. The data show over 120,000 clones, about 80% seen once. The data are from a study of blood T cell repertoires in COVID-19. On the study more broadly: T cells, B-cell-depleted T cells, or PBMCs provided the cDNA or gDNA that served as material.

J lost 6 bases, V lost 6 bases, and 4 bases had no gene match. Looked up from germline, CDR1 is MNHEY and CDR2 is SMNVEV (reference sequence). CDR3 length equals 13 residues. The receptor's source is a man aged 70 or older who had recovered from COVID-19. The sequencing input was peripheral blood. This chain uses TRBV27 with TRBJ1-5; 8 bases map to TRBD1. CDR3 sequence (DNA): TGTGCCAGCAGGGCAGGGGGCACTCAGCCCCAGCATTTT. Its translation is CASRAGGTQPQHF.